Here is one T cell receptor beta chain with its context. Germline values: CDR1 SGHRS, CDR2 YFSETQ. The CDR3 runs 14 residues. The V gene lost 0 bases and the J gene lost 2 bases, with 7 bases spanning the gap. Method: immunoSEQ multiplex PCR; TCRdb's copy keeps in-frame clones and lacks some. The table has about 89,000 clones, roughly 94% seen once; the top ten hold around 0.23%. This sample stems from a study of technical replicates of blood from several donors. The gene calls are TRBV5-1 and TRBJ2-3; possible D gene TRBD1, 5 bases. This TCR was recovered from a human donor in good health. The sequenced material came from T cells isolated from PBMCs. CDR3 DNA: TGCGCCAGCAGCTTGGGCAGGGTCACAGATACGCAGTATTTT. Amino acids: CASSLGRVTDTQYF.